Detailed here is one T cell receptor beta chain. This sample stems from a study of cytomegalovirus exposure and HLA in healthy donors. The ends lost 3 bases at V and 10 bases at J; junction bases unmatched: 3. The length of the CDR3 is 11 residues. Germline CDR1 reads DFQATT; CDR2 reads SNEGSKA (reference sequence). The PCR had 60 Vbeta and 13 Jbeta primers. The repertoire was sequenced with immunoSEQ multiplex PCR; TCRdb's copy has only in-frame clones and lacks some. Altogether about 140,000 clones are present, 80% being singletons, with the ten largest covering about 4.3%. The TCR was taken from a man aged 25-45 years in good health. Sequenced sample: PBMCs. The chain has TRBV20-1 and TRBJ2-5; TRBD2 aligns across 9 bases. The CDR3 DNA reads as TGCAGTGCTAGGACTAGCGGAGGCCAGTACTTC. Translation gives CSARTSGGQYF.